This T cell receptor beta chain was captured by sequencing in a study of tissue T cells after allogeneic stem cell transplantation. Profiling relied on immunoSEQ multiplex PCR, and the TCRdb table lists in-frame clones only, not all of them. The sample carries fewer than 30,000 clones, around 70% recorded once. This CDR3 comprises 15 residues. Looked up from germline, CDR1 is SNHLY and CDR2 is FYNNEI. V lost 3 bases, J lost 5 bases, and 14 bases lay in between. V is TRBV2 and J is TRBJ2-1; D may be TRBD1 (6 bases). The sequencing here drew on tissue from the ileum, taken at autopsy. This TCR was recovered from a female donor at least 60 years old with lung cancer. CDR3 DNA: TGTGCCAGCAGTGAGGACAGCCAAACCAACAATGAGCAGTTCTTC. Its protein product is CASSEDSQTNNEQFF.